The 21 T cell receptor beta chains listed next were all sequenced from one sample in a study of radiation and T cells in renal cell carcinoma. The table came from immunoSEQ multiplex PCR; TCRdb's copy has only in-frame clones and leaves some out. The table lists about 140,000 clones, around four fifths of them singletons. The time point: baseline pretreatment blood. This sample's treatment: 15 Gy SBRT to primary tumor, nephrectomy 4 weeks later. The material was blood, obtained from a patient whose treatment included radiotherapy and nephrectomy. The receptors derive from a woman in her forties or fifties with renal cell carcinoma.

This chain connects TRBV7-8 to TRBJ2-2; 12 bases agree with TRBD2. Germline V CDR1 and CDR2: SGHVS, FQNEAQ. Trimming at V came to 10 bases and at J to 6 bases, leaving 9 bases not matched to a gene. The CDR3 spans 15 residues. The CDR3 reads CAIATSGSGAGELFF. The CDR3 DNA reads as TGTGCCATTGCGACTAGCGGGAGTGGCGCCGGGGAGCTGTTTTTT.

The chain uses TRBV4-3 and TRBJ2-1; D not resolved. This CDR3 spans 12 amino acids. V was clipped by 1 base and J by 8 bases, with 6 bases between them. Germline CDR1 reads LGHNA; CDR2 reads YSLEER. In DNA form, the CDR3 reads TGCGCCAGCAGCCAAGTTGGTCATGAGCAGTTCTTC. Translated, it gives CASSQVGHEQFF.

The chain links TRBV18 to TRBJ2-7; TRBD1 is a possible D gene (6 bases). This CDR3 is 15 amino acids long. The germline V and J ends were trimmed by 3 bases and 0 bases, with 12 bases remaining between them. CDR1 is KGHSH and CDR2 is LQKENI in the germline V gene. The CDR3 DNA sequence: TGTGCCAGCTCACCGGTGACAGGTCGCTCCTACGAGCAGTACTTC. It yields the protein CASSPVTGRSYEQYF. Complete variable domain (other parts from reference TRBV18 and TRBJ2-7): NAGVMQNPRHLVRRRGQEARLRCSPMKGHSHVYWYRQLPEEGLKFMVYLQKENIIDESGMPKERFSAEFPKEGPSILRIQQVVRGDSAAYFCASSPVTGRSYEQYFGPGTRLTVT.

The chain couples TRBV4-3 to TRBJ2-5, with no clear D. CDR3 length equals 16 residues. Germline V gene lookup returns CDR1 LGHNA and CDR2 YSLEER. V lost 0 bases and J 5 bases, leaving 16 bases between the germline ends. CDR3: CASSQDRRIASETQYF. The CDR3 DNA is TGCGCCAGCAGCCAAGACCGCCGGATAGCATCGGAGACCCAGTACTTC.

V gene TRBV7-2 combines with J gene TRBJ2-1; unclear D gene. V lost 8 bases and J lost 0, with 11 bases in between. From germline, CDR1 is SGHTA and CDR2 FQGNSA. The CDR3 extends over 14 amino acids. CDR3 in amino acids: CASSGHGSYNEQFF. The CDR3 DNA sequence: TGTGCCAGCTCCGGGCACGGCTCCTACAATGAGCAGTTCTTC.

This clone was recorded a few times. V is TRBV5-4 and J is TRBJ1-6; D unresolved. Germline V gives CDR1 SGHNT, CDR2 YYREEE (reference sequence). Between the trimmed V and J ends, which lost 0 bases and 8 bases, there was a span of 12 bases. This CDR3 is built from 15 residues. CDR3 sequence: CASSLDLSLDSPLHF. The CDR3 DNA is TGTGCCAGCAGCTTGGATCTAAGTTTGGATTCACCCCTCCACTTT.

This chain uses TRBV9 with TRBJ2-1; 9 nucleotides align to TRBD2. Germline values: CDR1 SGDLS, CDR2 YYNGEE. V gave up 4 bases and J gave up 5 bases; unmatched junction bases: 10. The CDR3 consists of 16 residues. The CDR3 DNA sequence: TGTGCCAGCAGCCCTCGACTAGCGGAAACACACAATGAGCAGTTCTTC. Translating it yields CASSPRLAETHNEQFF.

The chain carries TRBV5-1 and TRBJ1-4; no clear D. CDR1 and CDR2 from the germline V gene are SGHRS and YFSETQ. Trimming pared 0 bases from V and 7 bases from J, leaving 10 bases between. The CDR3 spans 14 residues. The CDR3 is CASSLAISSEKLFF. CDR3 coding DNA: TGCGCCAGCAGCTTGGCCATTAGTAGTGAAAAACTGTTTTTT.

This clone turned up a few times. The CDR3 here is CASSLDSSYGYTF. As DNA, the CDR3 is TGTGCCAGCAGCCTGGACAGCTCCTATGGCTACACCTTC. The J gene is TRBJ1-2, the V gene TRBV2; D is possibly TRBD1 (6 bases). The V and J ends lost 6 bases and 4 bases respectively, with 12 bases between them. This CDR3 contains 13 residues. From germline, CDR1 is SNHLY and CDR2 FYNNEI.

The chain uses TRBV27 and TRBJ2-5, with TRBD1 matching 8 bases. V gave up 7 bases and J gave up 3 bases; unmatched junction bases: 1. The CDR3 spans 12 residues. Germline CDR1 MNHEY, CDR2 SMNVEV (reference sequence). This CDR3 is CASKTGEETQYF. CDR3 bases: TGTGCCAGCAAGACAGGGGAAGAGACCCAGTACTTC.

CDR3: CASSGSGNSPLHF. CDR3 bases: TGTGCCAGCAGTGGATCGGGGAATTCACCCCTCCACTTT. The rearrangement joins TRBV25-1 to TRBJ1-6; D is ambiguous. The CDR3 has 13 amino acids. Trimming left V 4 bases short and J 7 bases short, with 8 bases between. CDR1 MGHDK and CDR2 SYGVNS come from the germline V gene. The full variable domain, its missing parts supplied by reference TRBV25-1 and TRBJ1-6, is EADIYQTPRYLVIGTGKKITLECSQTMGHDKMYWYQQDPGMELHLIHYSYGVNSTEKGDLSSESTVSRIRTEHFPLTLESARPSHTSQYLCASSGSGNSPLHFGNGTRLTVT.

The chain joins TRBV4-1 to TRBJ1-2; D is unresolved. From germline, CDR1 is MGHRA and CDR2 YSYEKL. Trimming took 3 bases from V and 3 from J, leaving 8 bases between them. The CDR3 length is 13 residues. DNA for the CDR3: TGCGCCAGCAGCCAGGGCGGCTACTATGGCTACACCTTC. Its translation is CASSQGGYYGYTF.

This clone was detected only a few times. This rearrangement joins TRBV19 to TRBJ2-7; D is unclear. The CDR3 spans 14 residues. The V and J ends lost 3 bases and 0 bases respectively, with 9 bases between them. Germline V gives CDR1 LNHDA, CDR2 SQIVND (reference sequence). The CDR3 region has the DNA TGTGCCAGTAGTATTGGCATCAGCTCCTACGAGCAGTACTTC. Amino acids: CASSIGISSYEQYF.

The chain employs TRBV20-1 and TRBJ1-2; the D is unclear. V gave up 3 bases and J gave up 7 bases, with 9 bases separating them. Per the germline V gene, CDR1 is DFQATT and CDR2 is SNEGSKA (reference sequence). CDR3 length equals 11 residues. CDR3 bases: TGCAGTGCTAGTGGGCTTGTTGGCTACACCTTC. It codes for CSASGLVGYTF.

The gene calls are TRBV5-1 and TRBJ1-2; D may be TRBD1 (6 bases). Looked up from germline, CDR1 is SGHRS and CDR2 is YFSETQ. The V and J ends lost 1 base and 8 bases respectively, with 15 bases between them. The CDR3 is 14 amino acids. The CDR3 DNA sequence: TGCGCCAGCAGCTTGCTTGGGGGCACGGACGGCTACACCTTC. Translating gives CASSLLGGTDGYTF.

The chain joins TRBV2 to TRBJ2-1; D possibly corresponds to TRBD2 (6 bases). The CDR3 is 12 amino acids. The ends were cut back, 6 bases at V and 14 bases at J, with 17 bases in the middle. Germline lookup yields CDR1 SNHLY and CDR2 FYNNEI. As DNA, the CDR3 is TGTGCCAGCAGCTTACGACTAGGCGGGAAGTTCTTC. It encodes CASSLRLGGKFF.

V and J are TRBV4-3 and TRBJ1-3; D unclear. From germline, CDR1 is LGHNA and CDR2 YSLEER. There are 15 residues in the CDR3. V lost 1 base, J lost 4 bases, and 11 bases lay in between. CDR3: CASSQGVSRGNTIYF. The CDR3 nucleotides read TGCGCCAGCAGCCAAGGGGTCTCAAGGGGAAACACCATATATTTT.

This chain connects TRBV29-1 to TRBJ2-1, with 11 bases that match TRBD2. J lost 9 bases, V lost 7 bases, and 11 bases had no gene match. The CDR3 covers 14 residues. The germline CDR1 and CDR2 sequences are SQVTM and ANQGSEA. The CDR3 DNA reads TGCAGCGCGCCTACTAGCGGGAGCGGTAGTGAGCAGTTCTTC. Protein sequence: CSAPTSGSGSEQFF.

The V call is TRBV6-5, the J call TRBJ2-7, with 10 bases aligning to TRBD1. This CDR3 contains 16 residues. The junction had 8 bases not matched to a gene; V was cut back by 4 bases and J by 2 bases. Germline assignment: CDR1 MNHEY and CDR2 SVGAGI. The CDR3 loop is CASSSESGTGAYEQYF. CDR3 nucleotides: TGTGCCAGCAGTTCTGAATCCGGGACAGGGGCCTACGAGCAGTACTTC.

The chain employs TRBV5-4 and TRBJ2-1; D is uncertain. Germline CDR1 and CDR2: SGHNT and YYREEE (reference sequence). The CDR3 sequence is 17 residues long. The germline V and J ends were trimmed by 0 bases and 0 bases, with 13 bases remaining between them. The CDR3 protein is CASSLGGSSHSYNEQFF. CDR3 nucleotides: TGTGCCAGCAGCTTGGGTGGTAGCTCCCACTCCTACAATGAGCAGTTCTTC.

The J gene is TRBJ1-5, the V gene TRBV7-9; no reliable D call. V lost 5 bases, J lost 2 bases, and 10 bases lay in between. Germline CDR1 reads SEHNR; CDR2 reads FQNEAQ (reference sequence). The CDR3 is made up of 14 amino acids. CDR3 DNA: TGTGCCAGCAGCCCGCCGGGTGGCAATCAGCCCCAGCATTTT. Its translation: CASSPPGGNQPQHF.